This is a list of T cell receptor beta chains from one sample in a study of shared T cell receptors in the human thymus. Assay: immunoSEQ multiplex PCR; the TCRdb copy retains only in-frame clones and omits some. The sample shows roughly 560,000 clones, 70% to 80% of them seen only once. The same sample was also used in a study of human thymus T cells.

The source material was thymocytes. The origin of the receptors is a boy younger than two with a congenital heart defect. CDR3s include the opening cysteine and the closing phenylalanine or tryptophan. The order of the fields is clone size, J gene, V gene, D gene, CDR3 DNA, CDR3 protein. D genes are given only for firm matches. Clone size is not always given. Where it is, it says once, few, many or a class for expanded clones.

clone size: NA; J gene: TRBJ1-2; V gene: TRBV7-2; D gene: NA; CDR3 DNA: TGTGCCAGCAGCCCGAGGGGGGGAGTGGATGGCTACACCTTC; CDR3 protein: CASSPRGGVDGYTF
clone size: few; J gene: TRBJ2-1; V gene: TRBV28; D gene: TRBD2; CDR3 DNA: TGTGCCAGCAGTTTACCCCCCACCACTAGCGGCTCCTACAATGAGCAGTTCTTC; CDR3 protein: CASSLPPTTSGSYNEQFF
clone size: NA; J gene: TRBJ2-3; V gene: TRBV11-3; D gene: TRBD2; CDR3 DNA: TGTGCCAGCAGCCAACGTAGTAGCGGGAGCCTCCCAGATACGCAGTATTTT; CDR3 protein: CASSQRSSGSLPDTQYF
clone size: NA; J gene: TRBJ1-2; V gene: TRBV19; D gene: TRBD1; CDR3 DNA: TGTGCCAGCCATCCCCCCGACAGGGGTAACTATGGCTACACCTTC; CDR3 protein: CASHPPDRGNYGYTF
clone size: NA; J gene: TRBJ1-1; V gene: TRBV5-1; D gene: NA; CDR3 DNA: TGCGCCAGCAGCTTGACAGGGAACACTGAAGCTTTCTTT; CDR3 protein: CASSLTGNTEAFF
clone size: NA; J gene: TRBJ2-1; V gene: TRBV4-1; D gene: NA; CDR3 DNA: TGCGCCAGCACCGAAGAGGGGGGGCCCTACAATGAGCAGTTCTTC; CDR3 protein: CASTEEGGPYNEQFF
clone size: once; J gene: TRBJ2-1; V gene: TRBV5-1; D gene: TRBD2; CDR3 DNA: TGCGCCAGCAGTCTACCCCGACTAGCGGGAGACAATGAGCAGTTCTTC; CDR3 protein: CASSLPRLAGDNEQFF
clone size: NA; J gene: TRBJ2-7; V gene: TRBV25-1; D gene: NA; CDR3 DNA: TGTGCCAGCAGTGAATTTGAGGGGGAGTACGAGCAGTACTTC; CDR3 protein: CASSEFEGEYEQYF
clone size: NA; J gene: TRBJ2-1; V gene: TRBV18; D gene: TRBD2; CDR3 DNA: TGTGCCAGCTCACACCCATGGGGACTAGCGGCCGGGGAGCAGTTCTTC; CDR3 protein: CASSHPWGLAAGEQFF
clone size: few; J gene: TRBJ2-7; V gene: TRBV29-1; D gene: NA; CDR3 DNA: TGCAGCGTTGAAGGTGGGGCAGATTACTCCTACGAGCAGTACTTC; CDR3 protein: CSVEGGADYSYEQYF
clone size: NA; J gene: TRBJ2-1; V gene: TRBV4-2; D gene: NA; CDR3 DNA: TGTGCCAGCAGCCAAGAGCGGTCTCGTAAAGACAATGAGCAGTTCTTC; CDR3 protein: CASSQERSRKDNEQFF
clone size: NA; J gene: TRBJ1-3; V gene: TRBV2; D gene: NA; CDR3 DNA: TGTGCCAGCAGAGGAGGAACTGGAAACACCATATATTTT; CDR3 protein: CASRGGTGNTIYF
clone size: NA; J gene: TRBJ2-7; V gene: TRBV4-3; D gene: NA; CDR3 DNA: TGCGCCAGCAGCCAAGATAAGGGCGGGACAGTCAAATACGAGCAGTACTTC; CDR3 protein: CASSQDKGGTVKYEQYF
clone size: NA; J gene: TRBJ2-7; V gene: TRBV7-2; D gene: TRBD1; CDR3 DNA: TGTGCCAGCAGCTATGACCATGGGACAGGGAGCTCCGAGCAGTACTTC; CDR3 protein: CASSYDHGTGSSEQYF
clone size: once; J gene: TRBJ2-7; V gene: TRBV15; D gene: NA; CDR3 DNA: TGTGCCACCAGCAGACGGCCTCGCGGGGAGTACGAGCAGTACTTC; CDR3 protein: CATSRRPRGEYEQYF
clone size: few; J gene: TRBJ2-5; V gene: TRBV5-6; D gene: NA; CDR3 DNA: TGTGCCAGCAGCTCTCAAGAGACCCAGTACTTC; CDR3 protein: CASSSQETQYF
clone size: NA; J gene: TRBJ2-7; V gene: TRBV5-6; D gene: TRBD1; CDR3 DNA: TGTGCCAGCAGCGGGGACAGATCACCGTCCTACGAGCAGTACTTC; CDR3 protein: CASSGDRSPSYEQYF
clone size: NA; J gene: TRBJ1-2; V gene: TRBV4-3; D gene: NA; CDR3 DNA: TGCGCCAGCAGCCCCAAGACAGTAGCTAACTATGGCTACACCTTC; CDR3 protein: CASSPKTVANYGYTF
clone size: NA; J gene: TRBJ2-3; V gene: TRBV6-7; D gene: TRBD1; CDR3 DNA: TGTGCCAGCAGTCCCCACGACAGGGATACTCCCATCCTCCCCACAGATACGCAGTATTTT; CDR3 protein: CASSPHDRDTPILPTDTQYF
clone size: NA; J gene: TRBJ1-1; V gene: TRBV28; D gene: NA; CDR3 DNA: TGTGCCAGCAGCTCCAACGGGGTTGAAGCTTTCTTT; CDR3 protein: CASSSNGVEAFF
clone size: NA; J gene: TRBJ1-2; V gene: TRBV7-2; D gene: NA; CDR3 DNA: TGTGCCAGCAGCCCGCGGACGGGGGGTAGGGGTTATGGCTACACCTTC; CDR3 protein: CASSPRTGGRGYGYTF
clone size: NA; J gene: TRBJ2-1; V gene: TRBV27; D gene: TRBD1; CDR3 DNA: TGTGCCAGCAGAAGAAGGACAGGTTTTTACAATGAGCAGTTCTTC; CDR3 protein: CASRRRTGFYNEQFF
clone size: few; J gene: TRBJ2-2; V gene: TRBV4-3; D gene: TRBD2; CDR3 DNA: TGCGCCAGCAGCCAAGAGACTAGCGGCGCGAACACCGGGGAGCTGTTTTTT; CDR3 protein: CASSQETSGANTGELFF